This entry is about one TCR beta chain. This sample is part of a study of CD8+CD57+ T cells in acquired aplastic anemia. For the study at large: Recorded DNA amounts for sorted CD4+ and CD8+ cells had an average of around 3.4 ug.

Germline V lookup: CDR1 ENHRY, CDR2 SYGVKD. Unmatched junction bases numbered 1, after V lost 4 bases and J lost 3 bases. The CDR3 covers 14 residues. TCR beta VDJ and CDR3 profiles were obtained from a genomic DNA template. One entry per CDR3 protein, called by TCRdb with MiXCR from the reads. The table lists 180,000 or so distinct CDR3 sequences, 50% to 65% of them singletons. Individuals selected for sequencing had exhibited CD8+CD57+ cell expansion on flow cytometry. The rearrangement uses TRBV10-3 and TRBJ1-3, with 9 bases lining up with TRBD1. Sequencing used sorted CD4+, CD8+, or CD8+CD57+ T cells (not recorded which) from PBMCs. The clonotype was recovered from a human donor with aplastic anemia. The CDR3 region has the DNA TGTGCCATCAGTGGACAGGGGGATGGAAACACCATATATTTT. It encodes CAISGQGDGNTIYF.